The source of this T cell receptor (beta chain) is a study of naive and memory T cell subsets (dated 2017 in TCRdb). With respect to the entire study: The figure summarizing the skin biopsy and whole blood samples listed approximately 10 blood donors, 7 tuberculin skin test biopsies and 3 saline control biopsies. Usually PCR2 was run as a SYBR Green qPCR and stopped at a set threshold, although low-input samples could use end-point PCR (roughly 6 cycles) instead. Results the study describes overall, beyond this receptor: The RNA-based method was acknowledged to be potentially sensitive to changes in TCR transcripts with T cell activation and differentiation.

The library relied on 5' RACE. The ligated cDNA was amplified by four rounds of PCR, in which nested alpha and beta constant region primers were used together with the SP2 primer. For the blood and skin samples, TCR RNA was reverse transcribed with SuperScript IV using primers for the alpha and beta constant regions. T4 RNA ligase 1 was used to ligate an oligonucleotide containing the Illumina SP2 primer and a UMI to the 3' end of the cDNA. To prevent hairpin formation, the 12-nucleotide UMI was made up of two random hexamers with an eight-base spacer between them. TCR alpha and beta chain libraries were processed separately from the second PCR onward, with dual indexing for multiplexing. After pooling, the indexed libraries were analyzed by capillary electrophoresis and sequenced on either an Illumina MiSeq or NextSeq. PhiX DNA at roughly 4.5-7.5% was added to the libraries to raise base diversity and improve cluster recognition. The authors' pipeline ran thus. Demultiplexor pulled UMIs out of read 2, joined the UMIs with the TCR sequence from read 1, and separated reads according to sample indices. Decombinator identified V and J genes and V-J junctions and gave each TCR a five-part identifier that included V and J deletions. Collapsinator relied on UMIs to correct both sequencing errors and PCR amplification heterogeneity, producing a UMI-based abundance for each TCR. CDR3Translator turned identifiers into nucleotide sequence, translated the nucleotide sequence into amino acids, and pulled out CDR3 regions based on terminal motifs. Error-corrected alpha and beta TCR counts from blood and skin were compared after normalization to input RNA amount. TCRdb itself trimmed the public reads at Q25 with fastp, ran MiXCR and retained productive beta chains. Each entry merges the rows of one CDR3 protein and shows their most common DNA and genes. TCRdb, not the authors, supplied the V and J calls. This sample lists about 62,000 distinct CDR3 sequences; more than 6% were detected once. The ten largest clones represent 15% to 20% of the sample.

This clonotype was seen only a few times. What antigen it recognizes has not been identified. No clone much larger than this one lies a single base away; base qualities are absent. Using 3' ligation of a UMI-containing oligonucleotide to TCR cDNA, the study laid out a robust and sensitive protocol to amplify, sequence and analyze TCRs. Whole blood analysis involved drawing 2.5 ml of peripheral blood from adult healthy volunteers into Tempus tubes and then extracting RNA following the manufacturer's instructions. Before reverse transcription, total RNA that had not been cell sorted was treated with RQ1 DNase, with a target input of about 1 to 1000 ng. Libraries were prepared from skin biopsies and whole blood so that pipeline robustness could be tested in samples in which T cells form a minority population. The trim is 3 bases for V and 0 bases for J, with a gap of 8 bases between the germline ends. The CDR3 sequence holds 14 residues, the cysteine and phenylalanine included. Here the CDR3 DNA is all that survives: 42 bases in frame from base 1.

This TCR was sampled from a female donor in good health. The chain is assembled from TRBV12-3 or TRBV12-4 and TRBJ1-1; no confident D gene assignment can be made. The nucleotide sequence reads TGTGCCAGCAGTTTCGGCAGCGTGAACACTGAAGCTTTCTTT. The resulting protein is CASSFGSVNTEAFF.